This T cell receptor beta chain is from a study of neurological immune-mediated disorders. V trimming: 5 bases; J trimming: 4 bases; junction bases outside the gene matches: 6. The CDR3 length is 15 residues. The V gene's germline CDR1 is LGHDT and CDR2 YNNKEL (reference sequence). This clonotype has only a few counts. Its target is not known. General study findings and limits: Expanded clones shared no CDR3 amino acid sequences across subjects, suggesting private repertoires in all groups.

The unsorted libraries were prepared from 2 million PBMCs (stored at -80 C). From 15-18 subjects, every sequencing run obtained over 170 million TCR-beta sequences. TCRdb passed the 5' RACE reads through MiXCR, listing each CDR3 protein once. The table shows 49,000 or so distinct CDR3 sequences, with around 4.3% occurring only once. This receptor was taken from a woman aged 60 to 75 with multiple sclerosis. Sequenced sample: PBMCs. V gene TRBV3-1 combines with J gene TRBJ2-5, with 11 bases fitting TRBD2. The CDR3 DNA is TGTGCCAGCAGCACAACTAGCGGGGGAGGAGAGACCCAGTACTTC. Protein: CASSTTSGGGETQYF.